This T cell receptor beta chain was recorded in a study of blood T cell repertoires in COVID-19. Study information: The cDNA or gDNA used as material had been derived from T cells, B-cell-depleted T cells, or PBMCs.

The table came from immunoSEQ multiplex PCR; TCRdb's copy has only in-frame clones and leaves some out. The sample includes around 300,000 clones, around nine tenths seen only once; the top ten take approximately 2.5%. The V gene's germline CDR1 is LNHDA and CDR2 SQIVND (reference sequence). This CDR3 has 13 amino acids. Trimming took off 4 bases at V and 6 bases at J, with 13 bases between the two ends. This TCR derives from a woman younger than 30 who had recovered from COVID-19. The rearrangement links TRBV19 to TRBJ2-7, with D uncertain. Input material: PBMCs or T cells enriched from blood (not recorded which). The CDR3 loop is CASSRNTAAEQYF. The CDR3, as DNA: TGTGCCAGTAGTAGAAACACCGCGGCCGAGCAGTACTTC. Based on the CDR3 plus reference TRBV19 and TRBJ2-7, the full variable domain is DGGITQSPKYLFRKEGQNVTLSCEQNLNHDAMYWYRQDPGQGLRLIYYSQIVNDFQKGDIAEGYSVSREKKESFPLTVTSAQKNPTAFYLCASSRNTAAEQYFGPGTRLTVT.